This TCR beta chain was sequenced for a study of T cell changes during pregnancy in multiple sclerosis (dated by TCRdb to between 2019 and 2020). For the wider study: Changes in the T cell repertoire over the course of pregnancy were examined in this study in women with multiple sclerosis.

About this clone itself: Its binding antigen is unknown. No much larger clone is present one base from it, and per-base qualities are unavailable.

Library prep was done by the immunoSEQ multiplex PCR assay. TCRdb carries this immuneACCESS record with in-frame sequences only. Its versions omit some clonotypes, under half of them owing to an unresolved V gene in the studies checked, with the rest unexplained. This sample comprises more than 85,000 clones, 94% of them detected only once. The leading ten clones occupy less than 2% of the sample. CDR1 and CDR2 (MDHEN, SYDVKM) derive from the germline V gene. The CDR3 contains 12 residues, cysteine and phenylalanine counted. Kept here is only the CDR3 DNA, which spans 36 bases and is read in frame from base 1. The junction carries 16 bases between V and J, which are trimmed by 4 bases and 15 bases respectively.

The starting material was peripheral blood, obtained after pregnancy. The clonotype comes from a female donor in good health, enrolled as a control in a pregnancy study. The V and J genes are TRBV28 and TRBJ2-1, with the D segment identity uncertain. Read as DNA, the sequence is TGTGCCAGCAGTTCAAGTTGGAATCTAGGGTTCTTC. Protein translation: CASSSSWNLGFF.